This T cell receptor beta chain was sequenced in a study of blood T cell repertoires in COVID-19. Across the whole study: Acute-phase and convalescent COVID-19 samples originated in the United States, Italy and Spain.

CDR1 is SGDLS, CDR2 YYNGEE, per germline. Trimming at V came to 0 bases and at J to 7 bases, leaving 13 bases not matched to a gene. There are 18 residues in the CDR3. As processed by the authors: Reference gene primer amplification in the assay estimated nucleated cell counts. The repertoire was sequenced with immunoSEQ multiplex PCR; TCRdb's copy has only in-frame clones and lacks some. V, J and clone size were drawn from that table, and D and trimming were deduced from the DNA. The table shows a few hundred thousand clones, with about 87% occurring only once. The chain employs TRBV9 and TRBJ1-2, with 12 bases that match TRBD1. The material sequenced was peripheral blood. The clonotype comes from a woman in her seventies with COVID-19, enrolled during active disease. The CDR3 is CASSVGAGGGTGGAGYTF. The CDR3 DNA follows: TGTGCCAGCAGCGTAGGGGCCGGTGGTGGGACAGGGGGCGCTGGCTACACCTTC.